These T cell receptor beta chains were read from a single sample in a study of graft-versus-host responses after intestinal transplantation. TCRdb's copy holds only in-frame clones and misses some; the assay was immunoSEQ multiplex PCR. This table has about 110,000 clones, around 94% appearing once. Antigen specificity for these receptors is unknown. The material sequenced was unstimulated CD8+ T cells sorted from spleen or lymph node cells, taken before transplant. These receptors were obtained from a human donor who was the organ donor for an intestinal transplant. CDR3s include the opening cysteine and the closing phenylalanine or tryptophan.

J: TRBJ2-3
V: TRBV11-2
CDR3: CASSLGGSSTDTQYF

J: TRBJ1-1
V: TRBV9
CDR3: CASSVWDSPRRNTEAFF

J: TRBJ2-3
V: TRBV4-1
CDR3: CASSDSPGAPSDTQYF

J: TRBJ2-7
V: TRBV4-2
CDR3: CASSQALAGHYEQYF

J: TRBJ1-1
V: TRBV5-1
CDR3: CASSLPPTGGTEAFF

J: TRBJ2-2
V: TRBV27
CDR3: CASSAGTGGTGELFF

J: TRBJ2-7
V: TRBV5-8
CDR3: CASSRGGYEQYF

J: TRBJ2-7
V: TRBV4-3
CDR3: CASSQQLSMPRDEQYF

J: TRBJ2-7
V: TRBV5-1
CDR3: CASSLTWAFSYEQYF

J: TRBJ2-7
V: TRBV7-2
CDR3: CASSLGLAGAYEQYF

J: TRBJ2-7
V: TRBV4-1
CDR3: CASSHRDSSYEQYF

J: TRBJ2-1
V: TRBV20-1
CDR3: CSAPSRNEQFF